Shown below are 20 T cell receptor beta chains from a single sample sequenced in a study of cytomegalovirus exposure and HLA in healthy donors (dated by TCRdb to 2015 to 2018). The receptor library was made with the immunoSEQ multiplex PCR assay. The multiplex PCR relied on a mix of 60 forward primers for TCR Vbeta segments and 13 reverse primers for TCR Jbeta segments. TCRdb holds this immuneACCESS table with in-frame rearrangements only. Some clones are missing; in checked studies, unresolved V genes explain under half, and the rest has no known cause. This sample comprises about 140,000 clones, 70% to 85% of them detected only once. The ten largest clones capture more than 9.5% of the sample. The sequenced sample consisted of PBMCs. These receptors were taken from a woman aged 55-75 years in good health and CMV-seropositive.

The J gene is TRBJ1-5, the V gene TRBV27, with TRBD1 as a possible D gene (6 bases). In germline, CDR1 is MNHEY, CDR2 SMNVEV (reference sequence). V gave up 5 bases and J gave up 8 bases, with 16 bases separating them. The CDR3 totals 14 residues. The CDR3 DNA reads TGTGCCAGCAGTCCAGACGGGGGGCTGGAGCCCCAGCATTTT. Its translation: CASSPDGGLEPQHF.

This chain uses TRBV13 with TRBJ2-1, with 7 bases that match TRBD1. CDR3 size: 16 residues. Germline V gene data show CDR1 as PRHDT and CDR2 as FYEKMQ (reference sequence). The junction had 10 bases not matched to a gene; V was cut back by 4 bases and J by 4 bases. The CDR3, as DNA: TGTGCCAGCAGCTGGTTAGGGGGCGGGCGGTACAATGAGCAGTTCTTC. This gives the protein CASSWLGGGRYNEQFF.

This clone has a handful of counts. The rearrangement links TRBV16 to TRBJ1-2; the match to TRBD1 covers 8 bases. The V and J ends lost 0 bases and 7 bases, in that order; junction bases with no gene match: 7. CDR1 KGHSY and CDR2 FQNENV come from the germline V gene. The CDR3 consists of 15 residues. CDR3 sequence: CASSQSGTGGFGYTF. The DNA of the CDR3 is TGTGCCAGCAGCCAATCGGGCACAGGGGGGTTTGGCTACACCTTC.

The V gene is TRBV9, the J gene TRBJ1-5; no reliable D call. Trimming shortened V by 4 bases and J by 8 bases, and 22 bases separated the two germline ends. Germline assignment: CDR1 SGDLS and CDR2 YYNGEE. The CDR3 has 16 amino acids. CDR3: CASSLGGVEAGEPQHF. CDR3 bases: TGTGCCAGCAGCCTCGGAGGTGTGGAGGCTGGGGAGCCCCAGCATTTT.

The rearrangement joins TRBV4-3 to TRBJ2-3, with a tentative D call TRBD1 (5 bases). Germline CDR1 reads LGHNA; CDR2 reads YSLEER. Deletions cut 3 bases from V and 2 bases from J, with 9 bases between. The CDR3 extends over 14 amino acids. The CDR3 is CASSQLGVTDTQYF. CDR3 bases: TGCGCCAGCAGCCAGTTAGGGGTCACAGATACGCAGTATTTT.

The chain uses TRBV15 and TRBJ2-3; D might be TRBD1 (5 bases). The CDR3 is 14 amino acids. Between the trimmed V and J ends, which lost 1 base and 3 bases, there was a span of 8 bases. Germline-derived CDR1 and CDR2 are LNHNV and YYDKDF (reference sequence). For the CDR3, the DNA is TGTGCCACCAGCAGAGGGGGCGGAACAGATACGCAGTATTTT. Its protein product is CATSRGGGTDTQYF.

This clone was detected only a few times. This chain connects TRBV5-4 to TRBJ2-1; D is tentatively TRBD1 or TRBD2 (9 bases each). Trimming took off 4 bases at V and 2 bases at J, with 25 bases between the two ends. The CDR3 totals 19 residues. CDR1 is SGHNT, CDR2 YYREEE, per germline (reference sequence). The DNA of the CDR3 is TGTGCCAGCAGCGGAGGCGGGACAGGGCCTAGCGGGACCTACAATGAGCAGTTCTTC. Its translation is CASSGGGTGPSGTYNEQFF.

The rearrangement links TRBV7-2 to TRBJ1-1; TRBD1 aligns across 7 bases. CDR1 SGHTA and CDR2 FQGNSA come from the germline V gene. The trim removed 6 bases at V and 2 bases at J, leaving 3 bases unmatched. The CDR3 contains 13 residues. CDR3 loop: CASRTGINTEAFF. The DNA of the CDR3 is TGTGCCAGCAGGACAGGGATAAACACTGAAGCTTTCTTT.

The gene calls are TRBV27 and TRBJ2-7, with 7 positions matching TRBD2. The germline gives CDR1 MNHEY, CDR2 SMNVEV (reference sequence). Germline trimming cut 4 bases from V and 6 bases from J; bases unmatched to any gene: 9. There are 14 residues in the CDR3. The CDR3 region has the DNA TGTGCCAGCAGTTATGGCGGGAGCTCGGGCGAGCAGTACTTC. This encodes CASSYGGSSGEQYF.

A few counts support this clone. The chain employs TRBV5-4 and TRBJ1-4; 8 nucleotides line up with TRBD1. The CDR3 sequence is 15 residues long. Germline V gene data show CDR1 as SGHNT and CDR2 as YYREEE (reference sequence). The J segment lost 6 bases and the V segment lost 3 bases, leaving 7 bases of the junction unmatched. The CDR3 reads CASSSNRGLDEKLFF. The CDR3 DNA follows: TGTGCCAGCAGCTCCAACAGGGGGTTAGATGAAAAACTGTTTTTT.

The chain joins TRBV25-1 to TRBJ1-4; 9 bases are shared with TRBD1. The J segment lost 7 bases and the V segment lost 5 bases, leaving 5 bases of the junction unmatched. Germline loops: CDR1 MGHDK, CDR2 SYGVNS. The CDR3 has 14 amino acids. The CDR3 loop is CASSPGQGAEKLFF. Written as DNA, the CDR3 is TGTGCCAGCAGTCCGGGACAGGGCGCTGAAAAACTGTTTTTT.

V is TRBV18 and J is TRBJ1-2, with no clear D. V was trimmed by 2 bases and J by 6 bases, leaving 7 bases between them. This CDR3 has 12 residues. In germline, CDR1 is KGHSH, CDR2 LQKENI. Here the CDR3 reads CASSPKGDGYTF. Written as DNA, the CDR3 is TGTGCCAGCTCACCAAAGGGAGATGGCTACACCTTC.

The chain joins TRBV16 to TRBJ1-2; the match to TRBD1 covers 7 bases. The V and J ends lost 6 bases and 6 bases, in that order; junction bases with no gene match: 13. Germline CDR1 is KGHSY and CDR2 is FQNENV. CDR3 size: 15 residues. CDR3 loop: CASRPNPGQGDGYTF. The CDR3 coding sequence is TGTGCCAGCAGACCCAATCCCGGCCAGGGGGATGGCTACACCTTC.

This clone occurred a few times. V gene TRBV5-6 combines with J gene TRBJ2-1, with D possibly TRBD1 on 5 matching bases. Trimming took 0 bases from V and 1 from J, leaving 5 bases between them. Per germline, CDR1 SGHDT and CDR2 YYEEEE. This CDR3 has 14 amino acids. The CDR3 DNA reads as TGTGCCAGCAGCTTGGCAGGGTCCTACAATGAGCAGTTCTTC. Translated, it gives CASSLAGSYNEQFF.

The chain carries TRBV11-2 and TRBJ2-7; 11 bases match TRBD1. Germline CDR1 and CDR2: SGHAT and FQNNGV. V shed 6 bases, J shed 6 bases, and the junction held 4 bases outside the gene matches. The CDR3 runs to 13 residues. The CDR3 reads CASSWTGGVEQYF. The CDR3 DNA follows: TGTGCCAGCAGTTGGACAGGGGGCGTCGAGCAGTACTTC.

V is TRBV7-9 and J is TRBJ2-5; weak D call: TRBD2 (6 bases). The CDR3 covers 15 residues. Germline CDR1 is SEHNR and CDR2 is FQNEAQ (reference sequence). V dropped 7 bases and J dropped 0 bases, with 15 bases sitting between them. The CDR3 sequence is CASTERGGDQETQYF. The CDR3 DNA is TGTGCCAGCACCGAGAGGGGAGGAGACCAAGAGACCCAGTACTTC.

The chain recombines TRBV4-1 with TRBJ1-4; D not resolved. This CDR3 has 16 residues. CDR1 and CDR2 (germline): MGHRA, YSYEKL. V was cut by 4 bases and J by 0 bases, with 12 bases left in between. CDR3 protein: CASSPTPRATNEKLFF. The DNA for the CDR3 is TGCGCCAGCAGCCCTACTCCAAGAGCAACTAATGAAAAACTGTTTTTT.

This rearrangement joins TRBV7-2 to TRBJ1-2; D is perhaps TRBD1 (6 bases). This CDR3 region has 15 residues. Germline values: CDR1 SGHTA, CDR2 FQGNSA. V lost 1 base and J lost 4, with 13 bases in between. CDR3 region: CASSLVSGTSYGYTF. Written as DNA, the CDR3 is TGTGCCAGCAGCTTAGTCTCAGGGACAAGCTATGGCTACACCTTC.

This rearrangement joins TRBV4-2 to TRBJ2-5; D uncertain. CDR3 length: 16 amino acids. Germline V gene data show CDR1 as LGHNA and CDR2 as YNFKEQ. The V end was cut by 0 bases, the J end by 1 base, with 12 bases between. The CDR3 sequence is CASSQDPPSSQETQYF. CDR3 bases: TGTGCCAGCAGCCAAGATCCTCCCTCGAGCCAAGAGACCCAGTACTTC.

The chain combines TRBV28 with TRBJ2-2; D gene unclear. Germline-derived CDR1 and CDR2 are MDHEN and SYDVKM. The V end lost 8 bases, the J end lost 5 bases, and 9 bases lay between the germline ends. There are 12 residues in the CDR3. The CDR3 region has the DNA TGTGCCAGCCTGACCGGGACCGGGGAGCTGTTTTTT. The encoded protein is CASLTGTGELFF.